The sequence of this T cell receptor beta chain was determined in a study of monozygotic twins with inflammatory bowel disease. Study-level findings and limits: Among IBD patients, TCRbeta diversity (inverse Simpson) was lower than in healthy co-twins.

CDR3 size: 16 residues. Germline CDR1 and CDR2: MGHRA and YSYEKL. Using the 5' RACE reads, TCRdb records one entry per CDR3 protein without DNA. The table lists more than 350,000 distinct CDR3 sequences. A note on this clonotype: What it binds is unknown.

The chain has TRBV4-1 and TRBJ1-1; the D call from TCRdb, TRBD1, cannot be confirmed without DNA. Sequencing input: blood. The clonotype originates from a human donor with ulcerative colitis or Crohn's disease, or a healthy co-twin of an affected twin (not recorded which). The CDR3 here is CASSQSPGQKRAEAFF.